This T cell receptor beta chain comes out of a study of blood T cell repertoires in COVID-19. On the study more broadly: Italy, Spain and the United States were the sources of the convalescent and acute COVID-19 samples.

The junction had 7 bases not matched to a gene; V was cut back by 7 bases and J by 7 bases. Germline V lookup: CDR1 LNHDA, CDR2 SQIVND (reference sequence). There are 13 residues in the CDR3. Produced via immunoSEQ multiplex PCR; TCRdb's table is partial and in-frame only. Seen here are 150,000 to 200,000 clones, roughly 70% observed once, and the top ten hold 2.5% to 3%. The sequence derives from a woman aged 80 or over with acute or convalescent COVID-19. The genes are TRBV19 and TRBJ2-1, with 7 nucleotides matching TRBD2. The sequenced sample was peripheral blood. The CDR3 loop is CASNPGLHNEQFF. In DNA form, the CDR3 reads TGTGCCAGTAATCCGGGACTACATAATGAGCAGTTCTTC.